The 4 T cell receptor beta chains given below trace back to one sample, sequenced in a study of cytomegalovirus exposure and HLA in healthy donors. Assay used: immunoSEQ multiplex PCR; TCRdb lists only in-frame clones, some missing. The sample shows roughly 56,000 clones, around 90% of them seen only once. Sequences were obtained from PBMCs. These receptor sequences come from a woman in her twenties or thirties in good health and CMV-seronegative.

The chain employs TRBV7-2 and TRBJ1-5; the D is unclear. The CDR3 is 16 amino acids. Trimming pared 1 base from V and 5 bases from J, leaving 15 bases between. Germline CDR1 and CDR2: SGHTA and FQGNSA. Written as DNA, the CDR3 is TGTGCCAGCAGCTTAGAGGGTTCGGGGAATGATCAGCCCCAGCATTTT. It specifies CASSLEGSGNDQPQHF.

The chain has TRBV11-2 and TRBJ2-7; D is perhaps TRBD1 (5 bases). This CDR3 region has 14 residues. V dropped 1 base and J dropped 6 bases, with 13 bases sitting between them. Per the germline V gene, CDR1 is SGHAT and CDR2 is FQNNGV. CDR3 sequence: CASSLGARAGEQYF. CDR3 nucleotide sequence: TGTGCCAGCAGCTTAGGGGCCAGGGCTGGCGAGCAGTACTTC.

The rearrangement joins TRBV11-1 to TRBJ2-1, with D hard to call. Per germline, CDR1 SGHAT and CDR2 FQDESV (reference sequence). CDR3 size: 14 residues. The V end was cut by 5 bases, the J end by 5 bases, with 13 bases between. The CDR3 spells CASSLPTGNNEQFF. Here the CDR3 DNA reads TGTGCCAGCAGCCTCCCGACTGGAAACAATGAGCAGTTCTTC.

By its share, this clone is large (0.1 to 1%). The V call is TRBV7-2, the J call TRBJ1-2, with 7 bases lining up with TRBD1. With V trimmed by 1 base and J by 6 bases, 5 bases remained unmatched. The CDR3 extends over 14 amino acids. CDR1 is SGHTA, CDR2 FQGNSA, per germline. CDR3 residues: CASSLVGGGHGYTF. DNA for the CDR3: TGTGCCAGCAGCTTAGTTGGAGGGGGCCATGGCTACACCTTC.